This TCR beta chain emerged from a study of cytomegalovirus exposure and HLA in healthy donors. CDR3 length: 14 residues. The V gene's germline CDR1 is MNHEY and CDR2 SVGAGI. The V and J ends lost 1 base and 6 bases, in that order; junction bases with no gene match: 4. Data came from immunoSEQ multiplex PCR; TCRdb stores just in-frame clones and leaves some out. The repertoire holds a few hundred thousand clones, with about nine tenths as singletons. The receptor was derived from a woman aged 18-30 years in good health and CMV-seronegative. V usage is TRBV6-5 and J usage is TRBJ2-7; TRBD1 matches at 9 bases. Sequencing was carried out using PBMCs. The CDR3 protein is CASSYWTGAIEQYF. DNA for the CDR3: TGTGCCAGCAGTTACTGGACAGGGGCCATCGAGCAGTACTTC.